This T cell receptor (beta chain) was sequenced in a study of PD-L1 blockade in urothelial cancer. Study details: Administration of atezolizumab to patients began at some point between 2013 and 2015, at 1,200 mg intravenously every 3 weeks. T cells numbered a median of 141,255 in the blood samples.

Every patient provided from 1 to 8 samples, collected pretreatment and on-treatment. Spike-ins of synthetic TCR analog templates went into each PCR. Profiled with immunoSEQ multiplex PCR; TCRdb holds only in-frame clones, not every one. Of approximately 100,000 clones listed, around 85% are singletons. The CDR3 contains 16 residues. The V segment lost 1 base and the J segment 5 bases; nucleotides outside the gene matches: 5. Germline-derived CDR1 and CDR2 are MGHDK and SYGVNS. The material sequenced was PBMCs, taken around atezolizumab (anti-PD-L1) treatment. The chain couples TRBV25-1 to TRBJ2-2, with 9 positions matching TRBD2. The origin of this receptor is a man in his fifties with urothelial cancer. CDR3 residues: CASSEFSGGGTGELFF. CDR3 nucleotide sequence: TGTGCCAGCAGTGAATTTAGCGGGGGCGGTACCGGGGAGCTGTTTTTT.